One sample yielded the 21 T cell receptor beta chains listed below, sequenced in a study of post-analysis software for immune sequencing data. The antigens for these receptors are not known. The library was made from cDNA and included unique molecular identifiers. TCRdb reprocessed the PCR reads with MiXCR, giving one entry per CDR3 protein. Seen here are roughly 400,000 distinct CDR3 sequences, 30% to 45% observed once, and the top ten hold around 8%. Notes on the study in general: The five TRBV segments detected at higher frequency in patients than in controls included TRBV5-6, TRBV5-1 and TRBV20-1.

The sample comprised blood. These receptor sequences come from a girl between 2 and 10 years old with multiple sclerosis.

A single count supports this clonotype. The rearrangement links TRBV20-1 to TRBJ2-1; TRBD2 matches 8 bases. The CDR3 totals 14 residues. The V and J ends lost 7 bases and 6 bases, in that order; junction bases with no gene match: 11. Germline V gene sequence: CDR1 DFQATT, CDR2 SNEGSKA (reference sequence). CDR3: CSGIRAGVGNEQFF. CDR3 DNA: TGCAGTGGAATTCGAGCGGGAGTAGGCAATGAGCAGTTCTTC.

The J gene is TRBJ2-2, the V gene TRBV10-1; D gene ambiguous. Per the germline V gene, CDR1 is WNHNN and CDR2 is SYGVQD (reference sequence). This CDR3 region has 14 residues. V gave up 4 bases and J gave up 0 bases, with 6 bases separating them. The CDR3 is CASSVLANTGELFF. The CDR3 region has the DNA TGCGCCAGCAGTGTCTTGGCGAACACCGGGGAGCTGTTTTTT.

CDR3 bases: TGCAGCGCCCGAAGTGACAGTGTGTATGGCTACACCTTC. It specifies CSARSDSVYGYTF. The V and J genes are TRBV29-1 and TRBJ1-2; D possibly corresponds to TRBD1 (5 bases). V lost 7 bases and J 5 bases, leaving 17 bases between the germline ends. The CDR3 sequence is 13 residues long. Germline V lookup: CDR1 SQVTM, CDR2 ANQGSEA.

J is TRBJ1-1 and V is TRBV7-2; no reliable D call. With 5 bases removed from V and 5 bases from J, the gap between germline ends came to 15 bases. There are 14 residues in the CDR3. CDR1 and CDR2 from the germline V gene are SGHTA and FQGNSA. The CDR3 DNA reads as TGTGCCAGCAGCCTGTTTGCCCTGGGGACTGAAGCTTTCTTT. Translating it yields CASSLFALGTEAFF.

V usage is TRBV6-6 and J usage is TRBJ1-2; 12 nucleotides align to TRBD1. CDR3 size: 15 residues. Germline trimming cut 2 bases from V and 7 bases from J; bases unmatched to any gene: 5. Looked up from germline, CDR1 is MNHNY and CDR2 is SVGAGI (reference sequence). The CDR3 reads CASSYPGQGAFGYTF. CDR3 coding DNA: TGTGCCAGCAGTTACCCGGGACAGGGGGCCTTTGGCTACACCTTC.

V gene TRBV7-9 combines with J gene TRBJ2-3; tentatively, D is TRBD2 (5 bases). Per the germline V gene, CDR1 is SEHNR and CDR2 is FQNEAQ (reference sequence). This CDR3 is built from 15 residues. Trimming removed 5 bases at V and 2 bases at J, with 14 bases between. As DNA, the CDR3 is TGTGCCAGCAGCAAGTGGAGGTTCGTCACAGATACGCAGTATTTT. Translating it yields CASSKWRFVTDTQYF.

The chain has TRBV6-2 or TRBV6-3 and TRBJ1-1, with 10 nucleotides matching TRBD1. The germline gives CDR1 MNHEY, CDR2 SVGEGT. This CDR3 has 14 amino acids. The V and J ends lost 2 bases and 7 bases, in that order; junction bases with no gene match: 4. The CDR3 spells CASSYKWDRGEAFF. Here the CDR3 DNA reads TGTGCCAGCAGTTACAAGTGGGACAGGGGTGAAGCTTTCTTT.

CDR3 coding DNA: TGTGCCAGCAGCTTAAGTCCGAACAGGGGGAGTGAGCAGTTCTTC. Its protein product is CASSLSPNRGSEQFF. V is TRBV7-3 and J is TRBJ2-1; 8 positions match TRBD1. V shed 1 base, J shed 9 bases, and the junction held 8 bases outside the gene matches. The CDR3 extends over 15 amino acids. Germline-derived CDR1 and CDR2 are SGHTA and FQGTGA.

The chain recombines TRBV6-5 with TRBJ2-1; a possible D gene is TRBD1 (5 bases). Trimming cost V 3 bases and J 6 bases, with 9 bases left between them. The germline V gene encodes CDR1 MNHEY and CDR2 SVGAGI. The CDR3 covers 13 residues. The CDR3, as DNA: TGTGCCAGCAGTTATCAGCAGGGCAATGAGCAGTTCTTC. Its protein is CASSYQQGNEQFF.

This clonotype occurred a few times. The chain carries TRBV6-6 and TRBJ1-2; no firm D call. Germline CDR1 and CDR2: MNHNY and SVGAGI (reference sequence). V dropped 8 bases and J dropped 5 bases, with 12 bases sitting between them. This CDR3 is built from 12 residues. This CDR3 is CASSQITYGYTF. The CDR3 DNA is TGTGCCAGCTCACAGATTACTTATGGCTACACCTTC.

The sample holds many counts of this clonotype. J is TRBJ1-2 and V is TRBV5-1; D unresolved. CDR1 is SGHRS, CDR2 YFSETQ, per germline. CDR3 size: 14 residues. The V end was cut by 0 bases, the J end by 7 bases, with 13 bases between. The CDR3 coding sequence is TGCGCCAGCAGCTTGGATAGGGCTACGGCTGGCTACACCTTC. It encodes CASSLDRATAGYTF.

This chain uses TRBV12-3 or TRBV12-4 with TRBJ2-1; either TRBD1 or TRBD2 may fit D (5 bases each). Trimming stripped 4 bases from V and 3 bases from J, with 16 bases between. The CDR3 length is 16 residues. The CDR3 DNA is TGTGCCAGCAGTTCCCCTGGGGGTAACGGCTACAATGAGCAGTTCTTC. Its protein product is CASSSPGGNGYNEQFF.

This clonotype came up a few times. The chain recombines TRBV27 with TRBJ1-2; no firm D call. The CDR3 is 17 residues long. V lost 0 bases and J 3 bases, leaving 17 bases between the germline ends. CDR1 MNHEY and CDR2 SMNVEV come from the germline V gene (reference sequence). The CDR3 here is CASSLSEPPDLHYGYTF. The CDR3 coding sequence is TGTGCCAGCAGTTTATCAGAGCCGCCCGACCTCCACTATGGCTACACCTTC.

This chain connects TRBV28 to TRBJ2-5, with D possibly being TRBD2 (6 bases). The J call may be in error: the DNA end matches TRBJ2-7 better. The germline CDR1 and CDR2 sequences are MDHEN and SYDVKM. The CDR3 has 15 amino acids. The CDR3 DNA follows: TGTGCCAGCAGTTTAGGAGGGCCAGGGAGTTACGAGCAGTACTTC. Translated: CASSLGGPGSYEQYF.

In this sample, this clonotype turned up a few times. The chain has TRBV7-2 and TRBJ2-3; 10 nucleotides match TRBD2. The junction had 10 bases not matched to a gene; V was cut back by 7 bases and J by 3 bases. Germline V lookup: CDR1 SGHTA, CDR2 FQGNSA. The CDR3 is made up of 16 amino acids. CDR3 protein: CASMSGRAISTDTQYF. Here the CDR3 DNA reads TGTGCCAGCATGAGCGGGAGGGCCATTAGTACAGATACGCAGTATTTT.

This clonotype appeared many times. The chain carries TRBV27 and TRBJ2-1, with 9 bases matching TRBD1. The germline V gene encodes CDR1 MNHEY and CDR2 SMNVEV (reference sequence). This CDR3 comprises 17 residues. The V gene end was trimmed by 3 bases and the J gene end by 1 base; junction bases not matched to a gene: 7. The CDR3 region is CASSFSGTGSSYNEQFF. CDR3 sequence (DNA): TGTGCCAGCAGTTTCTCCGGGACAGGGAGTTCCTACAATGAGCAGTTCTTC.

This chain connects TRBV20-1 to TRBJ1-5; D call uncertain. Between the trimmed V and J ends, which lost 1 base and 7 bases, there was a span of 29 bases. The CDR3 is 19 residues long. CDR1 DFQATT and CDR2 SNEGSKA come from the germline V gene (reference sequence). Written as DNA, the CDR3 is TGCAGTGCTAGAGTCCGAATGGGCCTGGGCCTCTACAATGAGCAGCCCCAGCATTTT. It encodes CSARVRMGLGLYNEQPQHF.

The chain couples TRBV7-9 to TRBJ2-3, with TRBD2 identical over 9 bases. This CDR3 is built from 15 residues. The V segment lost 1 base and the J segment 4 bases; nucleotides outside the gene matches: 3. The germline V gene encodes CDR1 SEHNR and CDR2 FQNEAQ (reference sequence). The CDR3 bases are TGTGCCAGCAGCTTAGTTGTAGCGGGAGCAGATACGCAGTATTTT. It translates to CASSLVVAGADTQYF.

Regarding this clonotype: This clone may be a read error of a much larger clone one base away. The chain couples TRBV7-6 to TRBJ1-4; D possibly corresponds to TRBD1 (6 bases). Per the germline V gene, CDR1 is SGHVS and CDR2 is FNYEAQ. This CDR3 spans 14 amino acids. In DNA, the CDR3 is TGTGCCAACAGCTTAGGTGGACAGACCAGTAGTTTGTTTTTT. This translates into CANSLGGQTSSLFF.

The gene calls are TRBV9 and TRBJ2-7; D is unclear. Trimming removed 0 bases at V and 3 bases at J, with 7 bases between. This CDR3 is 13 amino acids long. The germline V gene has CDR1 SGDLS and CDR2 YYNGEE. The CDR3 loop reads CASSVGLDYEQYF. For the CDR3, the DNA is TGTGCCAGCAGCGTAGGTCTAGACTACGAGCAGTACTTC. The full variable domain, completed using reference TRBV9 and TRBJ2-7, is DSGVTQTPKHLITATGQRVTLRCSPRSGDLSVYWYQQSLDQGLQFLIQYYNGEERAKGNILERFSAQQFPDLHSELNLSSLELGDSALYFCASSVGLDYEQYFGPGTRLTVT.

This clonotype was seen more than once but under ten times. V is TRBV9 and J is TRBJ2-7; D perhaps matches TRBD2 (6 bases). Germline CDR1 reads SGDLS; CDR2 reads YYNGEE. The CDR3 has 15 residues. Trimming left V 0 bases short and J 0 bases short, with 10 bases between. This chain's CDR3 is CASSVVGGISYEQYF. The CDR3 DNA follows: TGTGCCAGCAGCGTAGTGGGGGGAATCTCCTACGAGCAGTACTTC.